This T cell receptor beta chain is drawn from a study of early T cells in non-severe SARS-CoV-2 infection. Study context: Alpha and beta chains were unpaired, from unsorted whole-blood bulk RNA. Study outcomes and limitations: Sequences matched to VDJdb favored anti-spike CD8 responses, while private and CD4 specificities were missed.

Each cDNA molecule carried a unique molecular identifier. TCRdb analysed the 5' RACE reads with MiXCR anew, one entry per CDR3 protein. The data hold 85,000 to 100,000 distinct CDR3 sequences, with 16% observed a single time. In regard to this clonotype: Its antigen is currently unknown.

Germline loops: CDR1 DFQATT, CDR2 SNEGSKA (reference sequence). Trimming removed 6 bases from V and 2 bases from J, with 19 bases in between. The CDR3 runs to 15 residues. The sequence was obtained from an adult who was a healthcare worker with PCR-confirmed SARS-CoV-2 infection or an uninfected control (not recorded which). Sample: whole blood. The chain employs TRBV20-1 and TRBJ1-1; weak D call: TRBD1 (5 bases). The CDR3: CSATVDSRTNTEAFF. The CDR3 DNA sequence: TGCAGTGCCACGGTCGACAGTCGGACTAACACTGAAGCTTTCTTT.